This T cell receptor beta chain derives from a study of blood T cell repertoires in COVID-19. About the research overall: COVID-19 samples, acute and convalescent, were from the United States, Italy and Spain. PBMCs, B-cell-depleted T cells, or T cells were the source of the cDNA or gDNA that made up the material.

In the source study's methods: Estimated nucleated cell counts came from reference gene primer amplification. The data were produced by immunoSEQ multiplex PCR, yet TCRdb's version contains in-frame clones alone and is incomplete. Clone size and V and J calls were adopted from that table, with D and trimming inferred from the DNA. Of under 200,000 clones listed, about 85% were seen once; the top ten hold 9.8%. This CDR3 spans 18 amino acids. Germline CDR1 MGHRA, CDR2 YSYEKL. The V end was cut by 0 bases, the J end by 2 bases, with 17 bases between. The chain has TRBV4-1 and TRBJ1-3, with a possible D match to TRBD1 (5 bases). The sample taken for sequencing was peripheral blood. This TCR derives from a woman of 80 years or more with acute or convalescent COVID-19. This CDR3 is CASSQDLASGYPGNTIYF. CDR3 coding DNA: TGCGCCAGCAGCCAAGATTTGGCTTCAGGGTATCCTGGAAACACCATATATTTT.